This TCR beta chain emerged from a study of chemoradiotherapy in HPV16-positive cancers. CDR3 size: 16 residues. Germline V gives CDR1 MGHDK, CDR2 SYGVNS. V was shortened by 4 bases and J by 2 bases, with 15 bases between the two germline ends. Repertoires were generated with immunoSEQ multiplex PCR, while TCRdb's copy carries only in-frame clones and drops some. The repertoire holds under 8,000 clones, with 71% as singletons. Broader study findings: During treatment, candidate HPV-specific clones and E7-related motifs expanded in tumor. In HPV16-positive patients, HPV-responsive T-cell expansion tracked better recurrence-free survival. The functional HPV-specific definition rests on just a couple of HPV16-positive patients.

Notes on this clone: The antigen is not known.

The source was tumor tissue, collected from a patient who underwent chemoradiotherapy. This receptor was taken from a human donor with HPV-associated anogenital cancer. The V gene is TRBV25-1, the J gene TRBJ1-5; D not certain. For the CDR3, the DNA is TGTGCCAGCAGTGGAGGACGGCTCGGGGGCAATCAGCCCCAGCATTTT. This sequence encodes CASSGGRLGGNQPQHF. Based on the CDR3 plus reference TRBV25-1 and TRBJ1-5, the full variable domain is EADIYQTPRYLVIGTGKKITLECSQTMGHDKMYWYQQDPGMELHLIHYSYGVNSTEKGDLSSESTVSRIRTEHFPLTLESARPSHTSQYLCASSGGRLGGNQPQHFGDGTRLSIL.